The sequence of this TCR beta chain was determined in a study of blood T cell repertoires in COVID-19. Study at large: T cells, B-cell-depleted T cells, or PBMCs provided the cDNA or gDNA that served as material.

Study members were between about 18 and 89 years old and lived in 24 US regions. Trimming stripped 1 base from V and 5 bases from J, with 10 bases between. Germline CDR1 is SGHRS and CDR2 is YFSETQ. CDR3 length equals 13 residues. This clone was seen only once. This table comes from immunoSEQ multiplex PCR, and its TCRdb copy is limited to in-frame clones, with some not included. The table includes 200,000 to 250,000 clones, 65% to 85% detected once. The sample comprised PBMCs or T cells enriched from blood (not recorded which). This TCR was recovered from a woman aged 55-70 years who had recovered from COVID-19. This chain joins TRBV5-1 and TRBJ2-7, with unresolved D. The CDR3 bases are TGCGCCAGCAGCTTGCCGAGGCTGAACGAGCAGTACTTC. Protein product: CASSLPRLNEQYF.